This passage covers 17 T cell receptor beta chains from one sample sequenced in a study of blood T cells in healthy people across ages. Alongside a J-beta primer mix, a sample-barcoded 5' primer served in a second PCR lasting roughly 7 to 11 cycles. A single record per CDR3 protein comes from TCRdb applying MiXCR to the 5' RACE reads. The sample has hundreds of thousands of distinct CDR3 sequences; around 50% are singletons. The sequencing input was blood. The receptors shown here come from a man aged 40-50 years in good health.

This clonotype was detected only a few times. This chain connects TRBV7-2 to TRBJ1-4; D remains ambiguous. V was trimmed by 2 bases and J by 2 bases, leaving 9 bases between them. CDR1 and CDR2 from the germline V gene are SGHTA and FQGNSA. The CDR3 runs 15 residues. CDR3 sequence reads: CASSLFGGTNEKLFF. DNA for the CDR3: TGTGCCAGCAGCTTATTTGGCGGGACTAATGAAAAACTGTTTTTT.

This CDR3 is CASGSGTSSEQFF. The CDR3 DNA sequence: TGTGCTAGTGGTTCCGGGACTAGCAGCGAGCAGTTCTTC. V gene TRBV12-5 combines with J gene TRBJ2-1, with 9 bases that match TRBD2. CDR1 is LGHNT, CDR2 FRNRAP, per germline. CDR3 length: 13 amino acids. J lost 10 bases, V lost 4 bases, and 5 bases had no gene match.

This clonotype was counted many times. V usage is TRBV10-3 and J usage is TRBJ2-4, with a possible D match to TRBD2 (5 bases). The CDR3 loop spans 12 amino acids. V lost 10 bases and J lost 3, with 10 bases in between. Germline assignment: CDR1 ENHRY and CDR2 SYGVKD. CDR3 DNA: TGTGCCACCGGGAATGACAAAAACATTCAGTACTTC. This encodes CATGNDKNIQYF.

This clonotype appeared a few times. The chain employs TRBV24-1 and TRBJ2-5, with D perhaps TRBD1 or TRBD2 (5 bases each). The CDR3 extends over 15 amino acids. The V gene's germline CDR1 is KGHDR and CDR2 SFDVKD. V shed 7 bases and J shed 5 bases, with 19 bases lying between them. The CDR3 nucleotides are TGTGCCACCAGCGCCGGGACGCGACGAGTCGAGACCCAGTACTTC. This codes for CATSAGTRRVETQYF.

This clonotype has only a few counts. The chain couples TRBV7-2 to TRBJ2-3, with 11 bases lining up with TRBD2. The CDR3 consists of 14 residues. Germline V gene sequence: CDR1 SGHTA, CDR2 FQGNSA. J gave up 7 bases and V 3 bases, and 3 bases lay outside the gene matches. The DNA for the CDR3 is TGTGCCAGCAGCTTGGGACTAGCGGAGTATACGCAGTATTTT. The encoded protein is CASSLGLAEYTQYF.

The chain carries TRBV9 and TRBJ2-5, with D uncertain. The J call may be faulty, since TRBJ2-7 better matches the DNA end. The CDR3 covers 13 residues. Germline V lookup: CDR1 SGDLS, CDR2 YYNGEE. As DNA, the CDR3 is TGTGCCAGCAGCGTTACGTCAGTTAGCGAGCAGTACTTC. As protein: CASSVTSVSEQYF.

The J gene is TRBJ2-1, the V gene TRBV20-1, with 7 bases aligning to TRBD2. Per germline, CDR1 DFQATT and CDR2 SNEGSKA (reference sequence). The CDR3 has 14 amino acids. The trim removed 6 bases at V and 3 bases at J, leaving 8 bases unmatched. The CDR3 region is CSAPGTIIYNEQFF. The DNA of the CDR3 is TGCAGTGCCCCCGGGACTATCATCTACAATGAGCAGTTCTTC.

This CDR3 reads CASSRHRSYNSPLHF. DNA of the CDR3: TGTGCCAGCAGCCGACACAGGAGTTATAATTCACCCCTCCACTTT. The V and J genes are TRBV12-3 or TRBV12-4 and TRBJ1-6; D is perhaps TRBD1 (5 bases). Trimming took 6 bases from V and 4 from J, leaving 13 bases between them. The CDR3 is 15 residues long.

The chain has TRBV28 and TRBJ2-7; the D is unclear. The CDR3 spans 12 residues. The ends were cut back, 4 bases at V and 4 bases at J, with 8 bases in the middle. The V gene's germline CDR1 is MDHEN and CDR2 SYDVKM. This chain's CDR3 is CASSSPAYEQYF. As DNA, the CDR3 is TGTGCCAGCAGTTCCCCGGCTTACGAGCAGTACTTC.

The chain joins TRBV2 to TRBJ2-1, with 8 nucleotides matching TRBD1. The CDR3 sequence is 14 residues long. Unmatched junction bases numbered 4, after V lost 5 bases and J lost 4 bases. Germline assignment: CDR1 SNHLY and CDR2 FYNNEI. The CDR3, as DNA: TGTGCCAGCAGTCAACGGACAGGGTACAATGAGCAGTTCTTC. This sequence encodes CASSQRTGYNEQFF.

This chain joins TRBV7-9 and TRBJ1-1, with D perhaps matching TRBD1 (6 bases). CDR3 length equals 15 residues. Trimming shortened V by 5 bases and J by 0 bases, and 13 bases separated the two germline ends. CDR1 is SEHNR and CDR2 is FQNEAQ in the germline V gene (reference sequence). The CDR3 nucleotides read TGTGCCAGCAGCCTTCCACAGGGAGTGAACACTGAAGCTTTCTTT. It encodes CASSLPQGVNTEAFF.

The V call is TRBV5-1, the J call TRBJ2-7; 10 positions match TRBD2. V lost 4 bases to trimming and J lost 2 bases; unmatched junction nucleotides: 6. This CDR3 has 15 amino acids. CDR1 and CDR2 (germline): SGHRS, YFSETQ. In DNA form, the CDR3 reads TGCGCCAGCAGCCCTGGACTAGCGGTAACCTACGAGCAGTACTTC. This encodes CASSPGLAVTYEQYF.

The rearrangement uses TRBV6-6 and TRBJ1-4; the D gene is possibly TRBD1 (6 bases). V lost 8 bases to trimming and J lost 6 bases, with 16 bases between them. CDR1 is MNHNY and CDR2 is SVGAGI in the germline V gene (reference sequence). The length of the CDR3 is 14 residues. CDR3 residues: CASWQTGRDEKLFF. The CDR3 region has the DNA TGTGCCAGCTGGCAGACAGGCAGGGATGAAAAACTGTTTTTT.

The chain joins TRBV12-3 or TRBV12-4 to TRBJ1-1; D call uncertain. This CDR3 region has 14 residues. Deletions cut 7 bases from V and 5 bases from J, with 17 bases between. The CDR3 coding sequence is TGTGCCAGCATCCCGGCGGGTATTCGTACTGAAGCTTTCTTT. It specifies CASIPAGIRTEAFF.

This clonotype appeared once. This may stem from a read error, because a much larger clone lies one nucleotide away. The chain couples TRBV6-4 to TRBJ1-6; D is uncertain. The germline V gene encodes CDR1 MRHNA and CDR2 SNTAGT. The CDR3 length is 13 residues. The CDR3 region is CAGSDSTNSPLHF. CDR3 in DNA: TGTGCCGGCAGTGACTCGACCAATTCACCCCTCCACTTT.

This chain joins TRBV20-1 and TRBJ2-7; maybe TRBD2 (6 bases). Germline CDR1 is DFQATT and CDR2 is SNEGSKA (reference sequence). CDR3 size: 15 residues. V was cut by 0 bases and J by 2 bases, with 14 bases left in between. In DNA, the CDR3 is TGCAGTGCTAGAGAGGGGCGGGGTTACGCCTACGAGCAGTACTTC. Protein product: CSAREGRGYAYEQYF.

V gene TRBV28 combines with J gene TRBJ2-3, with TRBD2 as a possible D gene (7 bases). Germline CDR1 is MDHEN and CDR2 is SYDVKM. V was shortened by 1 base and J by 6 bases, with 17 bases between the two germline ends. This CDR3 has 16 amino acids. In DNA, the CDR3 is TGTGCCAGCAGTTTATTAGGCCAGGGGAGGGCCGATACGCAGTATTTT. It specifies CASSLLGQGRADTQYF.